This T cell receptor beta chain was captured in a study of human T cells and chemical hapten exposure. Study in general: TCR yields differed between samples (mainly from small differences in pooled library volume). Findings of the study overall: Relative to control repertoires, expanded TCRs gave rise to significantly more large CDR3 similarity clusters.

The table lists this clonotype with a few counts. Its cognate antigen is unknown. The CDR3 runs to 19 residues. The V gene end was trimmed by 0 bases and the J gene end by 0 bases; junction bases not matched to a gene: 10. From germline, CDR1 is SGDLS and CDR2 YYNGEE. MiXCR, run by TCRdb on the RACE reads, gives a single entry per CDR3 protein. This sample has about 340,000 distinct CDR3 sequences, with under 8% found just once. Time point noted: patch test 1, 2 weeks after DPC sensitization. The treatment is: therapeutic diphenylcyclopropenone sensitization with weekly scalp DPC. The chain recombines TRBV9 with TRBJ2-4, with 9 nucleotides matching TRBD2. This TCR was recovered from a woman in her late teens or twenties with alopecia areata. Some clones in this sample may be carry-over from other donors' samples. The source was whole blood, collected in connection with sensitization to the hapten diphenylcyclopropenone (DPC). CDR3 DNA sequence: TGTGCCAGCAGCGTAGGTCTAGCGGGGCAAAGGGGAGCCAAAAACATTCAGTACTTC. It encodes CASSVGLAGQRGAKNIQYF.